Listed below are T cell receptor beta chains from one sample, sequenced in a study of beta chain features in type 1 diabetes. Only in-frame clones appear in the TCRdb table, and some are missing; sequencing was by immunoSEQ multiplex PCR. The sample includes approximately 400,000 clones, more than 12% of them seen just once. Sequenced input: naive CD4+ T cells from blood. The receptor source for this set is a woman between 18 and 29 years old in good health. Each CDR3 is given with its conserved first and last residue. The D gene is left open where the match is weak. Where a row states a size, it is once, few, many or the class of an expanded clone; other rows omit it.

DNA: TGTGCCAGCAGCTTACGACTGGAGGGAGAAGAGACCCAGTACTTC
CDR3: CASSLRLEGEETQYF
V: TRBV7-9
size: -
J: TRBJ2-5
D: -

DNA: TGTGCCAGCAAGACTAGCGGGAGAATTGAGACCCAGTACTTC
CDR3: CASKTSGRIETQYF
V: TRBV6-5
size: few
J: TRBJ2-5
D: TRBD2

DNA: TGTGCCAGCAGCCCGCGGGAGACCCAGTACTTC
CDR3: CASSPRETQYF
V: TRBV7-9
size: -
J: TRBJ2-5
D: -

DNA: TGTGCCTGGTCCAGCGGGACGACAGATACGCAGTATTTT
CDR3: CAWSSGTTDTQYF
V: TRBV30
size: few
J: TRBJ2-3
D: TRBD2

DNA: TGTGCCAGTAGCCCCGACAGGAGGAGCTCCTACGAGCAGTACTTC
CDR3: CASSPDRRSSYEQYF
V: TRBV19
size: -
J: TRBJ2-7
D: -

DNA: TGTGCCAGCAGATCCTCGAGGGTTTTGGGTAGTGGCTACGAGCAGTACTTC
CDR3: CASRSSRVLGSGYEQYF
V: TRBV7-9
size: -
J: TRBJ2-7
D: -

DNA: TGCAGCGTTGCCACCACGGAGTATGGCTACACCTTC
CDR3: CSVATTEYGYTF
V: TRBV29-1
size: -
J: TRBJ1-2
D: -

DNA: TGTGCCAGCAGCTCCAGAGAGACCCAGTACTTC
CDR3: CASSSRETQYF
V: TRBV7-9
size: -
J: TRBJ2-5
D: -

DNA: TGCAGCGTTGGGCAGGGGGTGAATCAGCCCCAGCATTTT
CDR3: CSVGQGVNQPQHF
V: TRBV29-1
size: -
J: TRBJ1-5
D: TRBD1

DNA: TGTGCCAGCAGCCCAGGGTCCGGGGAGCTGTTTTTT
CDR3: CASSPGSGELFF
V: TRBV11-2
size: -
J: TRBJ2-2
D: -

DNA: TGCAGCGTTGAGTCGGCTGGGGCCAACGTCCTGACTTTC
CDR3: CSVESAGANVLTF
V: TRBV29-1
size: -
J: TRBJ2-6
D: -

DNA: TGTGCCAGCAGTTTCCCCGGGACAGCGAGTGAGCAGTTCTTC
CDR3: CASSFPGTASEQFF
V: TRBV28
size: -
J: TRBJ2-1
D: TRBD1

DNA: TGCGCCAGCAGCCGACAACAGGGTTTATATGGCTACACCTTC
CDR3: CASSRQQGLYGYTF
V: TRBV4-3
size: few
J: TRBJ1-2
D: -

DNA: TGCAGCGCCAGCAGGGCTAGCGGGAGGGCCCTCACCGGGGAGCTGTTTTTT
CDR3: CSASRASGRALTGELFF
V: TRBV29-1
size: -
J: TRBJ2-2
D: TRBD2

DNA: TGTGCCAGCAGTTGGACTGAGGTCCCCGTGAAGTACTTC
CDR3: CASSWTEVPVKYF
V: TRBV28
size: few
J: TRBJ2-7
D: -

DNA: TGTGCCAGCTCACCAGTGGGTGCGGGCAATCAGCCCCAGCATTTT
CDR3: CASSPVGAGNQPQHF
V: TRBV18
size: few
J: TRBJ1-5
D: -

DNA: TGTGCCAGCCGACAGGGCACCTACAATGAGCAGTTCTTC
CDR3: CASRQGTYNEQFF
V: TRBV2
size: -
J: TRBJ2-1
D: TRBD1

DNA: TGCAGCGTTGTCACGGGGATTGGCACTGAAGCTTTCTTT
CDR3: CSVVTGIGTEAFF
V: TRBV29-1
size: few
J: TRBJ1-1
D: -

DNA: TGTGCCAGCAGCCCGCCCGGGGGGGGTGGAGGCTACACCTTC
CDR3: CASSPPGGGGGYTF
V: TRBV7-2
size: few
J: TRBJ1-2
D: -

DNA: TGTGCCAGCAGGCACAGGGGACCTGGGGAGCTGTTTTTT
CDR3: CASRHRGPGELFF
V: TRBV7-9
size: -
J: TRBJ2-2
D: TRBD1